A selection of T cell receptor beta chains follows, all from one sample in a study of CD8+CD57+ T cells in acquired aplastic anemia. TCRdb passed the reads through MiXCR, listing each CDR3 protein once. The table shows approximately 200,000 distinct CDR3 sequences, with roughly half occurring only once. Specimen: sorted CD4+, CD8+, or CD8+CD57+ T cells (not recorded which) from PBMCs. These receptors were taken from a human donor in good health, serving as a control. Both conserved end residues are part of each CDR3. D genes are given only for firm matches. Size is omitted from some rows. Given values are once, few, many or a class for expanded clones.

clone_size: -; v_call: TRBV7-2; j_call: TRBJ2-7; d_call: TRBD2; cdr3_nt: TGTGCCAGCAGCCGCGGGACTAGCGGTACCTACGAGCAGTACTTC; cdr3_aa: CASSRGTSGTYEQYF
clone_size: -; v_call: TRBV7-9; j_call: TRBJ2-4; d_call: -; cdr3_nt: TGTGCCAGCAGCTTGTCGGGGCTAGCCAAAAACATTCAGTACTTC; cdr3_aa: CASSLSGLAKNIQYF
clone_size: once; v_call: TRBV20-1; j_call: TRBJ1-1; d_call: TRBD1; cdr3_nt: TGCAGTGCTAGAGCGACAGGGGGCGTCACTGAAGCTTTCTTT; cdr3_aa: CSARATGGVTEAFF
clone_size: -; v_call: TRBV20-1; j_call: TRBJ1-1; d_call: -; cdr3_nt: TGCAGTGCTTACTTGGGACCCGGGACAGAAGCTTTCTTT; cdr3_aa: CSAYLGPGTEAFF
clone_size: -; v_call: TRBV20-1; j_call: TRBJ2-3; d_call: TRBD2; cdr3_nt: TGCAGTGCCGTCGGCGGGGGGGCTGTAGATACGCAGTATTTT; cdr3_aa: CSAVGGGAVDTQYF
clone_size: few; v_call: TRBV7-2; j_call: TRBJ1-6; d_call: -; cdr3_nt: TGTGCCAGCAGCGCCACAATGGGATCACCCCTCCACTTT; cdr3_aa: CASSATMGSPLHF
clone_size: few; v_call: TRBV28; j_call: TRBJ2-3; d_call: TRBD2; cdr3_nt: TGTGCCAGCAGTCAGGTACTAGCGGGGGGAAGAGATACGCAGTATTTT; cdr3_aa: CASSQVLAGGRDTQYF
clone_size: -; v_call: TRBV24-1; j_call: TRBJ2-1; d_call: TRBD2; cdr3_nt: TGTGCCACCAGTGAGGGGGGACTAGCGGTATACAATGAGCAGTTCTTC; cdr3_aa: CATSEGGLAVYNEQFF
clone_size: -; v_call: TRBV5-1; j_call: TRBJ1-4; d_call: -; cdr3_nt: TGTGCCAGCAGCGTAGGCGCGGCAGCAACTAATGAAAAACTGTTTTTT; cdr3_aa: CASSVGAAATNEKLFF
clone_size: -; v_call: TRBV20-1; j_call: TRBJ2-5; d_call: -; cdr3_nt: TGCAGTGCTAGAGATTCGGGTGGGGCGGAGACCCAGTACTTC; cdr3_aa: CSARDSGGAETQYF
clone_size: -; v_call: TRBV10-1; j_call: TRBJ2-6; d_call: -; cdr3_nt: TGCGCCAGCAGTGATGGGTCTGGGGCCAACGTCCTGACTTTC; cdr3_aa: CASSDGSGANVLTF
clone_size: once; v_call: TRBV20-1; j_call: TRBJ2-7; d_call: TRBD2; cdr3_nt: TGCAGTGCTTGGACTAGCGAATACGAGCAGTACTTC; cdr3_aa: CSAWTSEYEQYF
clone_size: -; v_call: TRBV10-3; j_call: TRBJ2-6; d_call: -; cdr3_nt: TGTGCCAGCAGTTACTCTGCACATAACTCTGGGGCCAACGTCCTGACTTTC; cdr3_aa: CASSYSAHNSGANVLTF
clone_size: -; v_call: TRBV24-1; j_call: TRBJ2-6; d_call: -; cdr3_nt: TGTGCCACCAGTTACCTGTCTTCCGGGGCCAACGTCCTGACTTTC; cdr3_aa: CATSYLSSGANVLTF
clone_size: few; v_call: TRBV18; j_call: TRBJ2-5; d_call: -; cdr3_nt: TGTGCCAGCTCACCAGGCTCAGGGAGGGAGACCCAGTACTTC; cdr3_aa: CASSPGSGRETQYF
clone_size: many; v_call: TRBV28; j_call: TRBJ1-2; d_call: -; cdr3_nt: TGTGCCAGCAGTTTAAAGTGGTACAGGACTAACTATGGCTACACCTTC; cdr3_aa: CASSLKWYRTNYGYTF
clone_size: -; v_call: TRBV29-1; j_call: TRBJ2-7; d_call: -; cdr3_nt: TGCAGCGTTGGAGGTGAAGGGGAGCAGTACTTC; cdr3_aa: CSVGGEGEQYF
clone_size: -; v_call: TRBV4-1; j_call: TRBJ1-4; d_call: TRBD1; cdr3_nt: TGCGCCAGCAGCCGACAGACAGGGCTTCTTAATGAAAAACTGTTTTTT; cdr3_aa: CASSRQTGLLNEKLFF
clone_size: many; v_call: TRBV6-1; j_call: TRBJ1-2; d_call: TRBD1; cdr3_nt: TGTGCCAGCAGTGGGGACAGTGTCTATGGCTACACCTTC; cdr3_aa: CASSGDSVYGYTF
clone_size: few; v_call: TRBV24-1; j_call: TRBJ2-1; d_call: -; cdr3_nt: TGTGCCACCAGTGATTTGCCGGGCTACAATGAGCAGTTCTTC; cdr3_aa: CATSDLPGYNEQFF
clone_size: many; v_call: TRBV24-1; j_call: TRBJ1-1; d_call: -; cdr3_nt: TGTGCCACCACTCCCGGGTCAGTGAACACTGAAGCTTTCTTT; cdr3_aa: CATTPGSVNTEAFF
clone_size: once; v_call: TRBV5-1; j_call: TRBJ1-6; d_call: -; cdr3_nt: TGCGCCAGCAGACGATCCGGGACGGATAATTCACCCCTCCACTTT; cdr3_aa: CASRRSGTDNSPLHF
clone_size: -; v_call: TRBV20-1; j_call: TRBJ2-2; d_call: -; cdr3_nt: TGCAGTGTAAGAGGGACCCGGGGCACCGGGGAGCTGTTTTTT; cdr3_aa: CSVRGTRGTGELFF
clone_size: many; v_call: TRBV6-5; j_call: TRBJ1-1; d_call: -; cdr3_nt: TGTGCCAGCAGTCCCCGAGCAGGGGTGACTGAAGCTTTCTTT; cdr3_aa: CASSPRAGVTEAFF
clone_size: many; v_call: TRBV9; j_call: TRBJ2-7; d_call: -; cdr3_nt: TGTGCCAGCAGCAGGACAGACCCTTCCTACGAGCAGTACTTC; cdr3_aa: CASSRTDPSYEQYF
clone_size: -; v_call: TRBV2; j_call: TRBJ1-6; d_call: TRBD1; cdr3_nt: TGTGCCAGCAGTGAAGCGGGACAGGTTTCACCCCTCCACTTT; cdr3_aa: CASSEAGQVSPLHF
clone_size: many; v_call: TRBV12-3/TRBV12-4; j_call: TRBJ1-2; d_call: TRBD1; cdr3_nt: TGTGCCAGCAGTTTCGGACAGGCCGTTTACACCTTC; cdr3_aa: CASSFGQAVYTF
clone_size: many; v_call: TRBV6-1; j_call: TRBJ1-5; d_call: TRBD1; cdr3_nt: TGTGCCAGCAGTGAACTAGGACAGGGAAATCAGCCCCAGCATTTT; cdr3_aa: CASSELGQGNQPQHF
clone_size: -; v_call: TRBV19; j_call: TRBJ1-6; d_call: -; cdr3_nt: TGTGCCAGTAGTGCAGCCGCGGTAATTGTTTCACCCCTCCACTTT; cdr3_aa: CASSAAAVIVSPLHF
clone_size: many; v_call: TRBV4-1; j_call: TRBJ1-6; d_call: -; cdr3_nt: TGCGCCAGCAGCCGGTCAACTGACAGGCCCAATTCACCCCTCCACTTT; cdr3_aa: CASSRSTDRPNSPLHF
clone_size: -; v_call: TRBV7-3; j_call: TRBJ2-7; d_call: -; cdr3_nt: TGTGCCAGCAGCTTAGACTTTCGGGGGTACGAGCAGTACTTC; cdr3_aa: CASSLDFRGYEQYF
clone_size: -; v_call: TRBV7-6; j_call: TRBJ1-3; d_call: -; cdr3_nt: TGTGCCAGCAGCTTAGAGGGACCGAAACACTCTGGAAACACCATATATTTT; cdr3_aa: CASSLEGPKHSGNTIYF
clone_size: -; v_call: TRBV12-3/TRBV12-4; j_call: TRBJ1-5; d_call: -; cdr3_nt: TGTGCCAGCAGTTTAACCGACCGGCAGCCCCAGCATTTT; cdr3_aa: CASSLTDRQPQHF
clone_size: -; v_call: TRBV25-1; j_call: TRBJ1-2; d_call: -; cdr3_nt: TGTGCCTGGGGCTTCCTCTATGGCTACACCTTC; cdr3_aa: CAWGFLYGYTF
clone_size: -; v_call: TRBV29-1; j_call: TRBJ1-2; d_call: -; cdr3_nt: TGCAGCGTTGGGGGGGTCGGAAGCTATGGCTACACCTTC; cdr3_aa: CSVGGVGSYGYTF
clone_size: few; v_call: TRBV7-2; j_call: TRBJ1-5; d_call: -; cdr3_nt: TGTGCCAGCAGCCTAAACTACAATCAGCCCCAGCATTTT; cdr3_aa: CASSLNYNQPQHF
clone_size: many; v_call: TRBV6-5; j_call: TRBJ2-7; d_call: -; cdr3_nt: TGTGCCAGCAGATACGACACGGACACCGCCTACGAGCAGTACTTC; cdr3_aa: CASRYDTDTAYEQYF
clone_size: -; v_call: TRBV10-2; j_call: TRBJ2-1; d_call: TRBD1; cdr3_nt: TGCGCCAGCAACGCCGGGACAGGGATGGTTGAGCAGTTCTTC; cdr3_aa: CASNAGTGMVEQFF
clone_size: many; v_call: TRBV20-1; j_call: TRBJ2-1; d_call: TRBD2; cdr3_nt: TGCAGTGCTAGAGATTTAAGACTAGCGGGGGGCCTGCGGAATGAGCAGTTCTTC; cdr3_aa: CSARDLRLAGGLRNEQFF
clone_size: many; v_call: TRBV15; j_call: TRBJ1-2; d_call: TRBD1; cdr3_nt: TGTGCCACCAGCAGAGGAGTTGGGACAGCTGGCGCTTATGGCTACACCTTC; cdr3_aa: CATSRGVGTAGAYGYTF
clone_size: many; v_call: TRBV7-2; j_call: TRBJ2-1; d_call: -; cdr3_nt: TGTGCCAGCAGCTTAGCTCAGGGAGTTCCCTACAATGAGCAGTTCTTC; cdr3_aa: CASSLAQGVPYNEQFF
clone_size: -; v_call: TRBV20-1; j_call: TRBJ1-2; d_call: -; cdr3_nt: TGCAGTGCTAGAGATCTAGCGTCACTTAACGTGGGTGGCTACACCTTC; cdr3_aa: CSARDLASLNVGGYTF
clone_size: many; v_call: TRBV7-9; j_call: TRBJ2-3; d_call: -; cdr3_nt: TGTGCCAGCAGCCAAGGGGTGTATACGCAGTATTTT; cdr3_aa: CASSQGVYTQYF
clone_size: -; v_call: TRBV20-1; j_call: TRBJ2-5; d_call: TRBD2; cdr3_nt: TGCAGTGCTGGGCGGACTAGCGGGGGGTCAGGGGTGGAGACCCAGTACTTC; cdr3_aa: CSAGRTSGGSGVETQYF
clone_size: few; v_call: TRBV7-9; j_call: TRBJ1-2; d_call: -; cdr3_nt: TGTGCCAGCAGCTTAAGGGCGGACTATGGCTACACCTTC; cdr3_aa: CASSLRADYGYTF
clone_size: many; v_call: TRBV15; j_call: TRBJ2-2; d_call: -; cdr3_nt: TGTGCCACCAGCAGAGATTTGCCGACTCACGGGGAGCTGTTTTTT; cdr3_aa: CATSRDLPTHGELFF
clone_size: many; v_call: TRBV12-3/TRBV12-4; j_call: TRBJ1-6; d_call: -; cdr3_nt: TGTGCCAGCAGTCGGGACGCCTTAGCGTCCTATAATTCACCCCTCCACTTT; cdr3_aa: CASSRDALASYNSPLHF
clone_size: -; v_call: TRBV2; j_call: TRBJ1-1; d_call: -; cdr3_nt: TGTGCCAGCAGTGCGGGTAGTCTCCTCACCCCCGCTTTCTTT; cdr3_aa: CASSAGSLLTPAFF
clone_size: many; v_call: TRBV5-1; j_call: TRBJ2-1; d_call: TRBD2; cdr3_nt: TGCGCCAGCAGCTCTGGACTAGCGGGGGGAACCCGGCTCTACAATGAGCAGTTCTTC; cdr3_aa: CASSSGLAGGTRLYNEQFF
clone_size: -; v_call: TRBV29-1; j_call: TRBJ1-1; d_call: -; cdr3_nt: TGCAGGGCCCGCCCGGAAGACACTGAAGCTTTCTTT; cdr3_aa: CRARPEDTEAFF
clone_size: -; v_call: TRBV7-8; j_call: TRBJ2-3; d_call: -; cdr3_nt: TGTGCCAGCAGCTTCCAGGGCTCAGATACGCAGTATTTT; cdr3_aa: CASSFQGSDTQYF
clone_size: -; v_call: TRBV20-1; j_call: TRBJ2-2; d_call: TRBD1; cdr3_nt: TGCAGTGCTAGAAGACAGGGAAAGTTCACCGGGGAGCTGTTTTTT; cdr3_aa: CSARRQGKFTGELFF
clone_size: -; v_call: TRBV28; j_call: TRBJ2-3; d_call: TRBD1; cdr3_nt: TGTGCCAGCAGTTCCCCAGGGGACAGCACTAGCACAGATACGCAGTATTTT; cdr3_aa: CASSSPGDSTSTDTQYF
clone_size: -; v_call: TRBV24-1; j_call: TRBJ2-7; d_call: -; cdr3_nt: TGTGCCACCTCAACCTCAGGACAGTTCTACGAGCAGTACTTC; cdr3_aa: CATSTSGQFYEQYF